The 25 T cell receptor beta chains below were found in one sample sequenced in a study of tumor-infiltrating lymphocytes in primary liver carcinoma. Synthesis of TCR beta cDNA was carried out from 500 ng total RNA with a constant-region primer. It was through three nested multiplex PCR rounds of slightly modified ARM-PCR that TCR beta libraries arose. The two initial PCR rounds, roughly 9 cycles each, used TRBV1-TRBV30 forward and C-beta reverse primers. One entry per CDR3 protein, called by TCRdb with MiXCR from the multiplex PCR reads. The table records fewer than 400,000 distinct CDR3 sequences, almost 60% of them present only once. Unsorted whole blood yielded blood RNA, and germline DNA was extracted as well. Sequencing was performed on peripheral blood. All receptors come from a woman in her thirties with primary liver carcinoma and hepatitis B virus infection.

This clonotype turned up a few times. In DNA, the CDR3 is TGTGCCAGCAGCTGGGGCCACAGGGGAGGGACAGATACGCAGTATTTT. It translates to CASSWGHRGGTDTQYF. The V call is TRBV5-5, the J call TRBJ2-3; D possibly matches TRBD1 or TRBD2 (7 bases each). This CDR3 has 16 amino acids. Trimming removed 3 bases from V and 3 bases from J, with 17 bases in between. CDR1 and CDR2 from the germline V gene are SGHKS and YYEKEE (reference sequence).

This clonotype was seen ten or more times. The chain links TRBV11-2 to TRBJ2-7; D gene unclear. The CDR3 has 15 amino acids. Trimming took 3 bases from V and 2 from J, leaving 14 bases between them. Germline CDR1 is SGHAT and CDR2 is FQNNGV. CDR3 bases: TGTGCCAGCAGCTTTGACGGACCCTTGGCCTACGAGCAGTACTTC. Translation: CASSFDGPLAYEQYF. The variable domain in full, completed from reference TRBV11-2 and TRBJ2-7, reads EAGVAQSPRYKIIEKRQSVAFWCNPISGHATLYWYQQILGQGPKLLIQFQNNGVVDDSQLPKDRFSAERLKGVDSTLKIQPAKLEDSAVYLCASSFDGPLAYEQYFGPGTRLTVT.

About this clonotype: Possible read error: a much larger clone is one base away. This sequence joins TRBV6-5 and TRBJ2-3, with 7 bases identical to TRBD1. CDR3 length: 17 amino acids. Germline loops: CDR1 MNHEY, CDR2 SVGAGI. CDR3 sequence (DNA): TGTGTCAGCAGTTTAGCTGAGGGGGCGCGCCCAGGGTTTACGCAGTATTTT. This gives the protein CVSSLAEGARPGFTQYF.

Concerning this clonotype itself: This may be a read error: a much more frequent sequence differs by one nucleotide. The V gene is TRBV6-5, the J gene TRBJ2-3; TRBD2 is a possible D gene (6 bases). The CDR3 runs to 15 residues. Looked up from germline, CDR1 is MNHEY and CDR2 is SVGAGI. The CDR3 spells CAGSYGLSLTDTQYF. The CDR3 DNA is TGTGCCGGCAGTTACGGACTAAGCCTCACAGATACGCAGTATTTT.

With respect to this clonotype: Since a much larger clone is just one base distant, this may be a read error. The rearrangement joins TRBV29-1 to TRBJ1-1; the match to TRBD1 covers 10 bases. CDR1 is SQVTM, CDR2 ANQGSEA, per germline. CDR3 length equals 13 residues. The CDR3 region has the DNA TGCAGCGTAGGACAGGGGGGAACGACTGAAGCTCTCTTT. Its protein product is CSVGQGGTTEALF. The variable domain in full, completed from reference TRBV29-1 and TRBJ1-1, reads SAVISQKPSRDICQRGTSLTIQCQVDSQVTMMFWYRQQPGQSLTLIATANQGSEATYESGFVIDKFPISRPNLTFSTLTVSNMSPEDSSIYLCSVGQGGTTEALFGQGTRLTVV.

On this clonotype: A read error may account for a junction end that differs from germline. The chain couples TRBV11-1 to TRBJ2-7, with 7 bases identical to TRBD2. Per the germline V gene, CDR1 is SGHAT and CDR2 is FQDESV (reference sequence). The CDR3 extends over 15 amino acids. Written as DNA, the CDR3 is TGTACCAGTAGCCGGGCGGGAGCCTTCACCTACGAGCAGTACTTC. The encoded protein is CTSSRAGAFTYEQYF.

As concerns this clonotype: At one end, the junction sequence differs from germline, possibly due to a read error. The chain carries TRBV10-3 and TRBJ2-7; maybe TRBD2 (6 bases). The CDR3 length is 15 residues. Germline lookup yields CDR1 ENHRY and CDR2 SYGVKD. CDR3 residues: CTISESSAQAYEQYF. Here the CDR3 DNA reads TGTACCATCAGTGAGTCTAGCGCTCAAGCCTACGAGCAGTACTTC.

With respect to this clonotype: A much larger clone sits a single nucleotide away, making a read error possible. The rearrangement links TRBV6-6 to TRBJ2-5; TRBD2 is a possible D gene (5 bases). Germline CDR1 reads MNHNY; CDR2 reads SVGAGI (reference sequence). The length of the CDR3 is 11 residues. The CDR3 region is CVSSWEETQYF. The CDR3 DNA reads TGTGTCAGCAGCTGGGAGGAGACCCAGTACTTC.

Note on this clonotype: This sequence may be a read error, since a much larger clone differs from it by one base. V usage is TRBV29-1 and J usage is TRBJ1-3; no firm D call. Per germline, CDR1 SQVTM and CDR2 ANQGSEA. The CDR3 loop spans 13 amino acids. The CDR3 is CSALANSGITIYF. In DNA, the CDR3 is TGCAGCGCCTTGGCGAACTCTGGAATCACCATATATTTT.

This clonotype has a count of ten or more. V usage is TRBV6-2 or TRBV6-3 and J usage is TRBJ2-5; D ambiguous. CDR3 size: 16 residues. CDR1 and CDR2 (germline): MNHEY, SVGEGT. V was pared by 3 bases and J by 2 bases, with 16 bases between. CDR3 loop: CASSYLRALGQETQYF. CDR3 bases: TGTGCCAGCAGTTATTTACGGGCCCTGGGACAAGAGACCCAGTACTTC.

About this clonotype: A read error may explain this, as a much larger clone is one base away. The J gene is TRBJ2-1, the V gene TRBV5-4, with 8 bases that match TRBD2. This CDR3 is 16 amino acids long. CDR1 SGHNT and CDR2 YYREEE come from the germline V gene (reference sequence). CDR3 nucleotide sequence: TGTGCCAGCAGAATAGATCGGGCTAGCGGGTTCAATGTGCAGTTCTTC. This codes for CASRIDRASGFNVQFF.

This clonotype was counted ten times or more. This chain links TRBV6-5 with TRBJ2-5; 11 bases agree with TRBD2. With V trimmed by 0 bases and J by 2 bases, 5 bases remained unmatched. The CDR3 extends over 17 amino acids. Germline V CDR1 and CDR2: MNHEY, SVGAGI. As DNA, the CDR3 is TGTGCCAGCAGTTACTCGCCGGGACTAGCGGTACAAGAGACCCAGTACTTC. Translated: CASSYSPGLAVQETQYF.

Worth noting for this clonotype: Given a much more abundant clone one base away, this may be a read error. The rearrangement links TRBV6-2 or TRBV6-3 to TRBJ2-5; no reliable D call. The ends were cut back, 10 bases at V and 3 bases at J, with 9 bases in the middle. This CDR3 spans 11 amino acids. Looked up from germline, CDR1 is MNHEY and CDR2 is SVGEGT. The CDR3 nucleotides are TGTGCCATCATTTTCAAAGAGACCCAGTACTTC. It encodes CAIIFKETQYF.

As concerns this clonotype: With a much larger clone just one base away, this may be a read error. The chain combines TRBV12-3 or TRBV12-4 with TRBJ2-7; 9 bases align to TRBD1. There are 14 residues in the CDR3. CDR3 DNA sequence: TGTGTCAGCAGCAACCTGGACAGGGGCTACGAGCAGTACTTC. Residues: CVSSNLDRGYEQYF.

This clonotype was counted only a few times. The V and J genes are TRBV6-2 or TRBV6-3 and TRBJ2-2; D is undetermined. Germline V CDR1 and CDR2: MNHEY, SVGEGT. Between the trimmed V and J ends, which lost 2 bases and 5 bases, there was a span of 3 bases. The CDR3 is 12 residues long. CDR3 sequence: CASSYGTGELFF. DNA for the CDR3: TGTGCCAGCAGTTACGGAACCGGGGAGCTGTTTTTT.

The rearrangement links TRBV18 to TRBJ1-1, with 7 positions matching TRBD1. The CDR3 is 14 residues long. V lost 3 bases to trimming and J lost 7 bases; unmatched junction nucleotides: 8. Germline CDR1 reads KGHSH; CDR2 reads LQKENI. The DNA for the CDR3 is TGTGCCAGCTCACCCCAGGGGGTGATGGGTGAAGCTTTCTTT. It encodes CASSPQGVMGEAFF.

This clonotype came up a few times. Just one base apart from a much larger clone, this may be a read error. This sequence joins TRBV11-2 and TRBJ2-2, with a possible D match to TRBD2 (8 bases). In germline, CDR1 is SGHAT, CDR2 FQNNGV. Trimming cost V 7 bases and J 6 bases, with 24 bases left between them. The CDR3 length is 17 residues. The CDR3 DNA reads as TGTGCCAGCATGCCCAGGGGGGGGACTAGATCCTCCGGGGAGCTGTTTTTT. This encodes CASMPRGGTRSSGELFF.

On this clonotype: The CDR3 ends on some other residue instead of the conserved phenylalanine or tryptophan, so this is likely a read error. No DNA is shown, since the ends of the CDR3 on it are uncertain; the CDR3 is the one TCRdb lists. The V and J genes are TRBV13 and TRBJ1-1. Germline CDR1 PRHDT, CDR2 FYEKMQ (reference sequence). From its first to its last residue, the CDR3 has 17 amino acids. CDR3 protein: CASSLGGFGIGSTEALV.

In nucleotides, the CDR3 is TGTGCCAGCAGCGCCGGCGGGAGGCCCACCGGGGAGCTGTTTTTT. Translating gives CASSAGGRPTGELFF. The chain combines TRBV6-2 or TRBV6-3 with TRBJ2-2; 8 nucleotides line up with TRBD2. CDR3 length: 15 amino acids. Germline V gene lookup returns CDR1 MNHEY and CDR2 SVGEGT. J was trimmed by 4 bases and V by 6 bases; bases with no gene match: 7.

Points on this clonotype: In this CDR3 the conserved last residue, phenylalanine or tryptophan, is missing, so a read error is likely. The DNA is omitted, as the CDR3 cannot be located on it reliably, and the CDR3 follows TCRdb's listing. This chain uses TRBV4-3 with TRBJ1-2. The germline CDR1 and CDR2 sequences are LGHNA and YSLEER. The length of the CDR3 is 14 amino acids, counting both ends. CDR3 loop: CVSSPELEIYGNTL.

As to this clonotype: Possible read error: a much larger clone is one base away. This rearrangement joins TRBV11-3 to TRBJ2-3; D perhaps matches TRBD2 (6 bases). This CDR3 is 15 amino acids long. Germline loops: CDR1 SGHNT, CDR2 YENEEA. V was pared by 1 base and J by 5 bases, with 13 bases between. The CDR3, as DNA: TGTGCCAGCAGCTTAGTCGGGGGAACCATAGATACGCAGTATTTT. As protein: CASSLVGGTIDTQYF. Together with reference TRBV11-3 and TRBJ2-3, the CDR3 gives the full variable domain: EAGVVQSPRYKIIEKKQPVAFWCNPISGHNTLYWYLQNLGQGPELLIRYENEEAVDDSQLPKDRFSAERLKGVDSTLKIQPAELGDSAVYLCASSLVGGTIDTQYFGPGTRLTVL.

This clonotype was seen many times. This chain connects TRBV6-2 or TRBV6-3 to TRBJ2-2; the D is unclear. The CDR3 runs 14 residues. Trimming took off 6 bases at V and 8 bases at J, with 16 bases between the two ends. Germline V lookup: CDR1 MNHEY, CDR2 SVGEGT. CDR3 region: CASRPNYRDGELFF. CDR3 in DNA: TGTGCCAGCAGACCTAACTACAGAGATGGGGAGCTGTTTTTT.

Many counts were recorded for this clonotype. The rearrangement links TRBV6-6 to TRBJ2-3; D is possibly TRBD1 (6 bases). The CDR3 runs to 14 residues. V was clipped by 2 bases and J by 2 bases, with 8 bases between them. In germline, CDR1 is MNHNY, CDR2 SVGAGI (reference sequence). CDR3 loop: CASSYQGHTDTQYF. In nucleotides, the CDR3 is TGTGCCAGCAGTTACCAGGGACACACAGATACGCAGTATTTT.

This clonotype has more than one count but fewer than ten. This chain links TRBV4-1 with TRBJ2-3, with 7 positions matching TRBD2. J lost 4 bases, V lost 5 bases, and 6 bases had no gene match. This CDR3 has 14 amino acids. CDR1 MGHRA and CDR2 YSYEKL come from the germline V gene. The CDR3 protein is CASSLGGRADTQYF. CDR3 DNA: TGCGCCAGCAGCTTGGGGGGGAGGGCAGATACGCAGTATTTT.

V gene TRBV7-9 combines with J gene TRBJ2-5; D not certain. Deletions cut 1 base from V and 5 bases from J, with 8 bases between. Germline CDR1 and CDR2: SEHNR and FQNEAQ (reference sequence). The length of the CDR3 is 13 residues. Here the CDR3 reads CASSLEVDETQYF. For the CDR3, the DNA is TGTGCCAGCAGCTTAGAGGTGGATGAGACCCAGTACTTC.